The source of this T cell receptor (beta chain) is a study of blood T cell repertoires in COVID-19. V gave up 5 bases and J gave up 0 bases, with 11 bases separating them. The CDR3 consists of 15 residues. From germline, CDR1 is LNHDA and CDR2 SQIVND (reference sequence). Data came from immunoSEQ multiplex PCR; TCRdb stores just in-frame clones and leaves some out. The top ten hold 2.5% of the sample, which has over 200,000 clones, about nine tenths seen once. This sequence joins TRBV19 and TRBJ1-5, with D perhaps matching TRBD1 (5 bases). This sequence was found in a woman in her forties with acute COVID-19. The specimen was PBMCs or T cells enriched from blood (not recorded which). CDR3 in DNA: TGTGCCAGTAGTCTGACAGCAATTAGCAATCAGCCCCAGCATTTT. It codes for CASSLTAISNQPQHF.